The 8 T cell receptor beta chains below all came from one sample that was sequenced in a study of cytomegalovirus exposure and HLA in healthy donors. The study ran its PCR with 60 Vbeta and 13 Jbeta primers. Here immunoSEQ multiplex PCR was the method, and the copy in TCRdb shows in-frame clones only, minus some. The repertoire holds roughly 200,000 clones, with about 69% as singletons. The sample taken for sequencing was PBMCs. The source of these receptors is a male donor in good health and CMV-seronegative.

The rearrangement uses TRBV28 and TRBJ1-5; D is undetermined. The germline CDR1 and CDR2 sequences are MDHEN and SYDVKM. The CDR3 is made up of 14 amino acids. V lost 6 bases and J 1 base, leaving 10 bases between the germline ends. The CDR3 DNA sequence: TGTGCCAGCAGCCCAAAACGGAGCAATCAGCCCCAGCATTTT. It translates to CASSPKRSNQPQHF.

This chain joins TRBV7-8 and TRBJ1-2; maybe TRBD1 (6 bases). Germline V gene data show CDR1 as SGHVS and CDR2 as FQNEAQ. Trimming pared 2 bases from V and 4 bases from J, leaving 14 bases between. CDR3 length equals 15 residues. CDR3 sequence: CASSLLRGGSYGYTF. CDR3 sequence (DNA): TGTGCCAGCAGCTTACTTAGGGGGGGAAGCTATGGCTACACCTTC.

This sequence joins TRBV28 and TRBJ2-1; 7 bases map to TRBD2. The CDR3 is 14 residues long. The junction had 4 bases not matched to a gene; V was cut back by 5 bases and J by 3 bases. Per the germline V gene, CDR1 is MDHEN and CDR2 is SYDVKM. The CDR3 region is CASSISGVYNEQFF. The CDR3 nucleotides are TGTGCCAGCAGTATAAGCGGGGTCTACAATGAGCAGTTCTTC.

This clone was detected only a few times. The V call is TRBV28, the J call TRBJ1-5; 9 nucleotides line up with TRBD1. The CDR3 consists of 12 residues. The V segment lost 2 bases and the J segment 12 bases; nucleotides outside the gene matches: 2. Germline V gene data show CDR1 as MDHEN and CDR2 as SYDVKM. The CDR3 loop is CASSLGQGNQHF. The DNA of the CDR3 is TGTGCCAGCAGTTTAGGACAGGGGAACCAGCATTTT.

The J gene is TRBJ2-5, the V gene TRBV6-5, with no clear D. Trimming removed 0 bases from V and 4 bases from J, with 9 bases in between. The CDR3 extends over 14 amino acids. The germline V gene has CDR1 MNHEY and CDR2 SVGAGI. The DNA for the CDR3 is TGTGCCAGCAGTTACTCGAGTAATGGAGAGACCCAGTACTTC. This translates into CASSYSSNGETQYF.

The V call is TRBV7-9, the J call TRBJ2-1; 9 nucleotides agree with TRBD1. This CDR3 is 16 amino acids long. Germline V CDR1 and CDR2: SEHNR, FQNEAQ (reference sequence). J was trimmed by 8 bases and V by 7 bases; bases with no gene match: 15. The CDR3 nucleotides are TGTGCCAGCAACCTACGAACAGGGGGCGGATTCGATGAGCAGTTCTTC. This gives the protein CASNLRTGGGFDEQFF.

This clone came up a few times. The V call is TRBV10-3, the J call TRBJ2-1, with 14 bases aligning to TRBD2. Germline-derived CDR1 and CDR2 are ENHRY and SYGVKD. The length of the CDR3 is 19 residues. J gave up 7 bases and V 5 bases, and 16 bases lay outside the gene matches. The CDR3 region has the DNA TGTGCCATCAGTCACCCGGGACTAGCGGGAGAAGGAACAGGAAATGAGCAGTTCTTC. Protein: CAISHPGLAGEGTGNEQFF.

This clone was found a few times. This chain uses TRBV19 with TRBJ1-5, with 7 bases matching TRBD1. Germline values: CDR1 LNHDA, CDR2 SQIVND (reference sequence). J gave up 1 base and V 6 bases, and 6 bases lay outside the gene matches. The CDR3 has 15 residues. Here the CDR3 reads CASRNRGRSNQPQHF. The CDR3, as DNA: TGTGCCAGTAGGAACAGGGGACGCAGCAATCAGCCCCAGCATTTT.